What follows are 32 T cell receptor beta chains derived from one specimen sequenced in a study of T-cell reconstitution after alpha-beta-depleted transplantation in children. A TCRbeta library incorporating unique molecular identifiers was prepared. TCRdb reprocessed the PCR reads via MiXCR and lists one record per CDR3 protein. The table lists about 470,000 distinct CDR3 sequences, 43% of them singletons. The specimen was PBMCs, collected before TCRalphabeta/CD19-depleted stem cell transplant. Receptors were obtained from a girl aged 2 to 10 with aplastic anemia, due to receive a stem cell transplant.

The chain couples TRBV20-1 to TRBJ2-1, with TRBD2 identical over 8 bases. Germline V lookup: CDR1 DFQATT, CDR2 SNEGSKA (reference sequence). CDR3 size: 14 residues. V lost 7 bases and J lost 4; bases outside the gene matches: 9. CDR3 residues: CSGTPTSAYNEQFF. The CDR3 DNA reads as TGCAGTGGCACCCCGACTAGCGCATACAATGAGCAGTTCTTC.

The chain couples TRBV12-3 or TRBV12-4 to TRBJ2-3, with a possible D match to TRBD1 (6 bases). The length of the CDR3 is 12 residues. In DNA form, the CDR3 reads TGTTCCTCACAGGGAGGCACAGATACGCAGTATTTT. Translation gives CSSQGGTDTQYF.

The chain joins TRBV7-9 to TRBJ2-4; 8 bases are shared with TRBD2. Trimming cost V 6 bases and J 0 bases; bases outside gene matches: 4. This CDR3 is built from 15 residues. Germline CDR1 and CDR2: SEHNR and FQNEAQ (reference sequence). CDR3: CASRDSGTAKNIQYF. The CDR3, as DNA: TGTGCCAGCAGGGATAGCGGGACAGCCAAAAACATTCAGTACTTC.

J is TRBJ2-5 and V is TRBV20-1, with D possibly matching TRBD1 (6 bases). Trimming cost V 1 base and J 10 bases, with 16 bases left between them. This CDR3 contains 13 residues. CDR1 and CDR2 (germline): DFQATT, SNEGSKA (reference sequence). The DNA of the CDR3 is TGCAGTGCTAGAGTGGGGGCCCAAGGGAGCCAGTACTTC. Translated: CSARVGAQGSQYF.

This sequence joins TRBV7-9 and TRBJ1-1, with D hard to call. V lost 5 bases and J 4 bases, leaving 11 bases between the germline ends. The V gene's germline CDR1 is SEHNR and CDR2 FQNEAQ (reference sequence). CDR3 length: 13 residues. CDR3 protein: CASSDVVGTEAFF. DNA for the CDR3: TGTGCCAGCAGCGACGTTGTCGGCACTGAAGCTTTCTTT.

Notes on this clonotype: The junction shows a germline mismatch at one end, possibly a read error. This chain connects TRBV12-3 or TRBV12-4 to TRBJ1-5; 7 bases are a match to TRBD1. The CDR3 loop spans 16 amino acids. The CDR3 is CASSLSGTALNHPQHF. The CDR3 nucleotides read TGTGCCAGCAGTTTATCTGGGACAGCACTCAATCACCCCCAGCATTTT.

In this sample, this clonotype turned up many times. This chain links TRBV19 with TRBJ2-2; D is undetermined. The CDR3 spans 14 residues. With 4 bases removed from V and 4 bases from J, the gap between germline ends came to 10 bases. CDR1 and CDR2 (germline): LNHDA, SQIVND (reference sequence). The CDR3 sequence: CASSTDISTGELFF. In DNA, the CDR3 is TGTGCCAGTAGTACCGACATTTCCACCGGGGAGCTGTTTTTT.

The rearrangement links TRBV7-9 to TRBJ1-2; TRBD1 aligns across 12 bases. This CDR3 has 17 residues. J lost 4 bases, V lost 5 bases, and 11 bases had no gene match. The germline V gene has CDR1 SEHNR and CDR2 FQNEAQ (reference sequence). Written as DNA, the CDR3 is TGTGCCAGCAGCCATCCCGGGACAGGGGGCGCGCTCTATGGCTACACCTTC. This encodes CASSHPGTGGALYGYTF.

This clonotype was seen more than once but under ten times. This rearrangement joins TRBV4-1 to TRBJ1-1, with D unclear. The CDR3 totals 14 residues. Germline V gene data show CDR1 as MGHRA and CDR2 as YSYEKL. Trimming removed 4 bases at V and 0 bases at J, with 9 bases between. CDR3 amino acids: CASSPLNMNTEAFF. CDR3 sequence (DNA): TGCGCCAGCAGCCCACTCAACATGAACACTGAAGCTTTCTTT.

This chain links TRBV7-8 with TRBJ2-1; D gene ambiguous. The V end lost 5 bases, the J end lost 5 bases, and 16 bases lay between the germline ends. The CDR3 loop spans 15 amino acids. Germline CDR1 is SGHVS and CDR2 is FQNEAQ. CDR3: CASSPTRPPDNEQFF. As DNA, the CDR3 is TGTGCCAGCAGCCCCACGCGCCCGCCCGACAATGAGCAGTTCTTC. Combining the CDR3 with reference TRBV7-8 and TRBJ2-1 gives the whole variable domain GAGVSQSPRYKVAKRGQDVALRCDPISGHVSLFWYQQALGQGPEFLTYFQNEAQLDKSGLPSDRFFAERPEGSVSTLKIQRTQQEDSAVYLCASSPTRPPDNEQFFGPGTRLTVL.

Many counts were recorded for this clonotype. V is TRBV5-1 and J is TRBJ1-4; unclear D gene. CDR3 length equals 14 residues. The V gene lost 3 bases and the J gene lost 0 bases, with 6 bases spanning the gap. The V gene's germline CDR1 is SGHRS and CDR2 YFSETQ. For the CDR3, the DNA is TGCGCCAGCAGCTCCTCTGCAACTAATGAAAAACTGTTTTTT. It encodes CASSSSATNEKLFF.

This CDR3 is CASSGIRYEQYF. Here the CDR3 DNA reads TGTGCCAGTAGCGGGATAAGGTACGAGCAGTACTTC. The chain has TRBV28 and TRBJ2-7; 8 bases fit TRBD2. V lost 9 bases, J lost 4 bases, and 5 bases stayed unmatched. In germline, CDR1 is MDHEN, CDR2 SYDVKM. The CDR3 runs to 12 residues.

This clonotype was recorded a few times. The chain has TRBV20-1 and TRBJ2-3; 13 bases are shared with TRBD2. V lost 4 bases to trimming and J lost 3 bases; unmatched junction nucleotides: 10. Germline-derived CDR1 and CDR2 are DFQATT and SNEGSKA (reference sequence). The CDR3 is made up of 17 amino acids. The CDR3 protein is CSATWTSGRRGTDTQYF. The CDR3 bases are TGCAGTGCTACGTGGACTAGCGGGAGAAGAGGGACAGATACGCAGTATTTT.

This clonotype turned up a few times. One end of the junction does not line up with germline, which may come from a read error. The chain recombines TRBV10-1 with TRBJ2-2; a weak D match, TRBD1 (6 bases). The CDR3 has 14 amino acids. Germline CDR1 is WNHNN and CDR2 is SYGVQD (reference sequence). CDR3 amino acids: CASSENREIGQLFF. For the CDR3, the DNA is TGCGCCAGCAGTGAAAACAGGGAGATCGGGCAGCTGTTTTTT.

This clonotype came up a few times. The chain combines TRBV4-1 with TRBJ1-6; TRBD1 matches 7 bases. The trim removed 4 bases at V and 7 bases at J, leaving 7 bases unmatched. This CDR3 region has 15 residues. CDR1 is MGHRA and CDR2 is YSYEKL in the germline V gene. CDR3 nucleotide sequence: TGCGCCAGCAGCCTTTCCCGGGACAGCAATTCACCCCTCCACTTT. Translation: CASSLSRDSNSPLHF.

This chain uses TRBV20-1 with TRBJ2-2; maybe TRBD1 (6 bases). This CDR3 has 14 amino acids. Deletions cut 6 bases from V and 5 bases from J, with 16 bases between. Germline V CDR1 and CDR2: DFQATT, SNEGSKA (reference sequence). The CDR3 DNA follows: TGCAGTGCCGCCACCTGGGGGCAGACCGGGGAGCTGTTTTTT. This codes for CSAATWGQTGELFF.

This clonotype has more than one count but fewer than ten. The J gene is TRBJ1-1, the V gene TRBV20-1; 9 bases line up with TRBD1. Trimming took 2 bases from V and 1 from J; bases not matched to a gene: 5. Germline CDR1 and CDR2: DFQATT and SNEGSKA (reference sequence). The CDR3 spans 15 residues. CDR3 protein: CSARLDRGGNTEAFF. CDR3 bases: TGCAGTGCTAGATTGGACAGGGGTGGGAACACTGAAGCTTTCTTT.

V is TRBV28 and J is TRBJ1-1; D may be TRBD1 (6 bases). This CDR3 region has 15 residues. CDR1 and CDR2 (germline): MDHEN, SYDVKM. V lost 8 bases to trimming and J lost 5 bases, with 21 bases between them. The CDR3 protein is CASEIGGKIGTEAFF. The CDR3 nucleotides are TGTGCCAGCGAGATAGGGGGGAAGATCGGTACTGAAGCTTTCTTT.

The V call is TRBV7-2, the J call TRBJ1-1; D might be TRBD1 (5 bases). Germline lookup yields CDR1 SGHTA and CDR2 FQGNSA. The CDR3 contains 14 residues. The germline V and J ends were trimmed by 7 bases and 5 bases, with 17 bases remaining between them. CDR3 nucleotides: TGTGCCAGCACGCCGAGTGGGGGGAGGACTGAAGCTTTCTTT. This translates into CASTPSGGRTEAFF.

The chain combines TRBV30 with TRBJ2-1; the D gene is possibly TRBD2 (6 bases). CDR3 length: 13 residues. The V gene lost 3 bases and the J gene lost 9 bases, with 15 bases spanning the gap. The germline V gene encodes CDR1 GTSNPN and CDR2 SVGIG (reference sequence). For the CDR3, the DNA is TGTGCCTGGAGACGCCCCACTAGCAGTGAGCAGTTCTTC. This sequence encodes CAWRRPTSSEQFF. Combining the CDR3 with reference TRBV30 and TRBJ2-1 gives the whole variable domain SQTIHQWPATLVQPVGSPLSLECTVEGTSNPNLYWYRQAAGRGLQLLFYSVGIGQISSEVPQNLSASRPQDRQFILSSKKLLLSDSGFYLCAWRRPTSSEQFFGPGTRLTVL.

In its sample, this clonotype was seen once. A much larger clone differs from this one at a single base, so this may be a read error. The chain recombines TRBV7-9 with TRBJ2-7; 7 bases are a match to TRBD2. Per germline, CDR1 SEHNR and CDR2 FQNEAQ (reference sequence). V dropped 5 bases and J dropped 5; count of bases not matched to a gene: 12. This CDR3 spans 15 amino acids. As DNA, the CDR3 is TGTGCCAGCAGCCGAGGGACTATCGGGAGCCACGAGCAGTACTTC. This sequence encodes CASSRGTIGSHEQYF. The whole variable domain, remainder taken from reference TRBV7-9 and TRBJ2-7, is DTGVSQNPRHKITKRGQNVTFRCDPISEHNRLYWYRQTLGQGPEFLTYFQNEAQLEKSRLLSDRFSAERPKGSFSTLEIQRTEQGDSAMYLCASSRGTIGSHEQYFGPGTRLTVT.

This chain uses TRBV27 with TRBJ1-2, with D uncertain. CDR1 MNHEY and CDR2 SMNVEV come from the germline V gene (reference sequence). V lost 1 base, J lost 10 bases, and 16 bases lay in between. This CDR3 is built from 14 residues. The CDR3 DNA reads TGTGCCAGCAGTTTATTAAACACCATAAGGTCCTACACCTTC. Translation: CASSLLNTIRSYTF.

This clonotype came up many times. The V and J genes are TRBV20-1 and TRBJ2-5; D uncertain. This CDR3 spans 13 amino acids. V lost 6 bases and J 2 bases, leaving 13 bases between the germline ends. CDR1 and CDR2 (germline): DFQATT, SNEGSKA (reference sequence). The CDR3 reads CSATSVDQETQYF. The CDR3 DNA sequence: TGCAGTGCCACCAGCGTAGATCAAGAGACCCAGTACTTC.

This clonotype was seen more than once but under ten times. The chain employs TRBV7-6 and TRBJ2-1; D unresolved. CDR1 SGHVS and CDR2 FNYEAQ come from the germline V gene. The CDR3 has 12 amino acids. V was cut by 5 bases and J by 5 bases, with 7 bases left in between. The CDR3 DNA reads as TGTGCCAGCAGCACGACTGACAATGAGCAGTTCTTC. This gives the protein CASSTTDNEQFF. Full variable domain (remainder filled in from reference TRBV7-6 and TRBJ2-1): GAGVSQSPRYKVTKRGQDVALRCDPISGHVSLYWYRQALGQGPEFLTYFNYEAQQDKSGLPNDRFSAERPEGSISTLTIQRTEQRDSAMYRCASSTTDNEQFFGPGTRLTVL.

J is TRBJ2-5 and V is TRBV6-2 or TRBV6-3; tentative D call: TRBD2 (6 bases). Germline V gives CDR1 MNHEY, CDR2 SVGEGT. The CDR3 is 16 amino acids. V was cut by 6 bases and J by 1 base, with 18 bases left in between. CDR3 loop: CASRGTGRAPQETQYF. CDR3 in DNA: TGTGCCAGCAGGGGGACTGGCAGGGCGCCCCAAGAGACCCAGTACTTC.

This clonotype was counted a single time. Germline and junction disagree at one end, which may indicate a read error. This chain uses TRBV29-1 with TRBJ1-4; unclear D gene. The germline V gene encodes CDR1 SQVTM and CDR2 ANQGSEA. The CDR3 has 11 residues. CDR3 region: CTVMMDEKLFF. In DNA, the CDR3 is TGCACCGTTATGATGGATGAAAAACTGTTTTTT.

This chain uses TRBV21-1 with TRBJ1-5; the table's D call TRBD1 went unverified against the DNA. TRBV21-1 is given as a pseudogene. This CDR3 spans 17 amino acids. CDR3: CASSKGGREQDNQPQHF. The DNA of the CDR3 is TGTGCCAGCAGCAAAGGGGGAAGGGAGCAGGACAATCAGCCCCAGCATTTT.

V usage is TRBV6-5 and J usage is TRBJ1-2; tentative D call: TRBD1 (6 bases). Trimming took 0 bases from V and 4 from J, leaving 15 bases between them. Germline assignment: CDR1 MNHEY and CDR2 SVGAGI. CDR3 length equals 16 residues. CDR3: CASSYSSQGRVYGYTF. The CDR3 DNA follows: TGTGCCAGCAGTTACTCGAGTCAGGGGCGCGTCTATGGCTACACCTTC.

This clonotype was detected a few times. The chain combines TRBV7-6 with TRBJ2-5, with TRBD1 as a possible D gene (5 bases). There are 16 residues in the CDR3. V lost 2 bases, J lost 1 base, and 14 bases lay in between. The germline V gene encodes CDR1 SGHVS and CDR2 FNYEAQ. This CDR3 reads CASSLNPDRIQETQYF. CDR3 bases: TGTGCCAGCAGCTTAAACCCTGACAGAATCCAAGAGACCCAGTACTTC.

This clonotype was recorded many times. The chain uses TRBV12-3 or TRBV12-4 and TRBJ1-4; D is undetermined. The CDR3 spans 13 residues. Trimming stripped 6 bases from V and 5 bases from J, with 10 bases between. CDR3 loop: CASSDGLNEKLFF. The CDR3 DNA reads TGTGCCAGCAGCGACGGACTGAATGAAAAACTGTTTTTT.

The chain has TRBV7-9 and TRBJ2-7; 7 bases map to TRBD1. The length of the CDR3 is 15 residues. Trimming took 5 bases from V and 0 from J; bases not matched to a gene: 7. The germline V gene has CDR1 SEHNR and CDR2 FQNEAQ (reference sequence). The CDR3 region is CASSLAGGISYEQYF. In DNA, the CDR3 is TGTGCCAGCAGCCTGGCAGGGGGAATCTCCTACGAGCAGTACTTC.

This rearrangement joins TRBV20-1 to TRBJ1-4; D remains unclear. The germline gives CDR1 DFQATT, CDR2 SNEGSKA (reference sequence). CDR3 length: 12 residues. V shed 5 bases and J shed 0 bases, with 4 bases lying between them. The CDR3 is CSASTTNEKLFF. CDR3 DNA sequence: TGCAGTGCTTCAACAACTAATGAAAAACTGTTTTTT.